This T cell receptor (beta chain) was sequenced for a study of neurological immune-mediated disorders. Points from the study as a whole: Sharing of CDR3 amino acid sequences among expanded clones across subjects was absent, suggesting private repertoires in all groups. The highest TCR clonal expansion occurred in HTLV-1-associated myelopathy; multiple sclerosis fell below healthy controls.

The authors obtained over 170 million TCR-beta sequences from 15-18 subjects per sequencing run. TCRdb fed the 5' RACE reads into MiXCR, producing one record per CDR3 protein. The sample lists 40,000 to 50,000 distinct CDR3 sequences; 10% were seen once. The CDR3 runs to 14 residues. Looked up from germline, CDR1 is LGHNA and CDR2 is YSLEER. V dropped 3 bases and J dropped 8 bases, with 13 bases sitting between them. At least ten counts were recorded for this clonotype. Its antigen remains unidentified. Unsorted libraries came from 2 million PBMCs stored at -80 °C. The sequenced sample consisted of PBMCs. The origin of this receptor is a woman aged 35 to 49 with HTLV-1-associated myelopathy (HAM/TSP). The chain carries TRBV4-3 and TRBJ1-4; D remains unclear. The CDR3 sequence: CASSHGRWEEKLFF. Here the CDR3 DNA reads TGCGCCAGCAGCCACGGACGGTGGGAAGAAAAACTGTTTTTT.